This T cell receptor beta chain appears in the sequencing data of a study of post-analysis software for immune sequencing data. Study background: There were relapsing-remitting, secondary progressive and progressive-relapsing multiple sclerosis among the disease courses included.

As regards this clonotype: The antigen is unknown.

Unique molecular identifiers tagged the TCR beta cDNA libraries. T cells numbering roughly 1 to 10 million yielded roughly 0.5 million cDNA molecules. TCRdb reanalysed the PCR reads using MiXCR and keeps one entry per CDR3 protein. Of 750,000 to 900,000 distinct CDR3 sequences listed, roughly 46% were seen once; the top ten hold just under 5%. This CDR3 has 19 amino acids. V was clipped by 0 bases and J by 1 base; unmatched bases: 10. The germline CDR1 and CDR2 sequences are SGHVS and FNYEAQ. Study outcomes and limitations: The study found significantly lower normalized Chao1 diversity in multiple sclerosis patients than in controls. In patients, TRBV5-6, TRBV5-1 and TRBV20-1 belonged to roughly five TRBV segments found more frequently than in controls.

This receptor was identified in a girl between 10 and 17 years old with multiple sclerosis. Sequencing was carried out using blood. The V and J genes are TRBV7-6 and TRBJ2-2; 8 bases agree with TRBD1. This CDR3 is CASSLATPWTGRNTGELFF. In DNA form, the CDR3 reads TGTGCCAGCAGCTTAGCCACCCCCTGGACAGGGAGGAACACCGGGGAGCTGTTTTTT.